These 10 T cell receptor beta chains were all obtained from the same sample, sequenced in a study of beta chain features in type 1 diabetes. Reverse transcribing all isolated RNA meant expressed TCRB transcripts were sequenced. Using immunoSEQ multiplex PCR, the repertoire was profiled, and TCRdb retains in-frame clones only, with some absent. The sample lists some 900,000 clones; about 17% were seen once. Sequences were obtained from naive CD4+ T cells from blood. The receptors derive from a woman aged 18 to 35 in good health.

The chain uses TRBV7-9 and TRBJ2-3, with D maybe TRBD2 (6 bases). Per germline, CDR1 SEHNR and CDR2 FQNEAQ (reference sequence). The CDR3 runs 15 residues. Trimming removed 3 bases at V and 0 bases at J, with 10 bases between. Here the CDR3 reads CASSLRDSSTDTQYF. The CDR3 coding sequence is TGTGCCAGCAGCTTGAGGGACTCTAGCACAGATACGCAGTATTTT.

The chain combines TRBV14 with TRBJ2-1, with 9 bases matching TRBD2. This CDR3 is built from 14 residues. Germline loops: CDR1 SGHDN, CDR2 FVKESK. V gave up 1 base and J gave up 8 bases; unmatched junction bases: 3. This CDR3 is CASSQGLAGYEQFF. In DNA form, the CDR3 reads TGTGCCAGCAGCCAAGGTCTAGCGGGATATGAGCAGTTCTTC. The full variable domain, with the rest looked up from reference TRBV14 and TRBJ2-1, is EAGVTQFPSHSVIEKGQTVTLRCDPISGHDNLYWYRRVMGKEIKFLLHFVKESKQDESGMPNNRFLAERTGGTYSTLKVQPAELEDSGVYFCASSQGLAGYEQFFGPGTRLTVL.

This clone has a handful of counts. The chain combines TRBV7-9 with TRBJ2-7; 12 bases are a match to TRBD2. The V gene end was trimmed by 5 bases and the J gene end by 3 bases; junction bases not matched to a gene: 8. Germline V gives CDR1 SEHNR, CDR2 FQNEAQ (reference sequence). CDR3 size: 16 residues. The CDR3 here is CASSTTSGSNLYEQYF. The CDR3 region has the DNA TGTGCCAGCAGCACGACTAGCGGGAGCAATCTCTACGAGCAGTACTTC.

V usage is TRBV4-3 and J usage is TRBJ2-3, with D tentatively TRBD1 or TRBD2 (7 bases each). V lost 2 bases to trimming and J lost 6 bases, with 15 bases between them. Germline V gene data show CDR1 as LGHNA and CDR2 as YSLEER. CDR3 length: 15 amino acids. This chain's CDR3 is CASSQQGGIGDTQYF. The DNA for the CDR3 is TGCGCCAGCAGCCAACAGGGGGGGATAGGCGATACGCAGTATTTT.

The V gene is TRBV5-4, the J gene TRBJ2-2; 9 bases align to TRBD1. Germline-derived CDR1 and CDR2 are SGHNT and YYREEE (reference sequence). V trimming: 3 bases; J trimming: 1 base; junction bases outside the gene matches: 4. CDR3 length: 16 residues. The CDR3, as DNA: TGTGCCAGCAGCTCCGGGACAGGGAGGAACACCGGGGAGCTGTTTTTT. It translates to CASSSGTGRNTGELFF.

This rearrangement joins TRBV7-2 to TRBJ1-1; perhaps TRBD1 as D (6 bases). The CDR3 totals 15 residues. The germline CDR1 and CDR2 sequences are SGHTA and FQGNSA. Trimming took off 1 base at V and 2 bases at J, with 11 bases between the two ends. CDR3 sequence reads: CASSLVFGTNTEAFF. CDR3 DNA sequence: TGTGCCAGCAGCTTAGTTTTCGGGACAAACACTGAAGCTTTCTTT.

This clone was seen more than once but under ten times. The chain employs TRBV28 and TRBJ1-5; TRBD1 matches at 11 bases. The CDR3 sequence is 16 residues long. The germline gives CDR1 MDHEN, CDR2 SYDVKM. With V trimmed by 0 bases and J by 6 bases, 4 bases remained unmatched. CDR3 nucleotides: TGTGCCAGCAGTTTATGGGACAGGGGGCGTCCTCAGCCCCAGCATTTT. Amino acids: CASSLWDRGRPQPQHF. The full variable domain, with the rest looked up from reference TRBV28 and TRBJ1-5, is DVKVTQSSRYLVKRTGEKVFLECVQDMDHENMFWYRQDPGLGLRLIYFSYDVKMKEKGDIPEGYSVSREKKERFSLILESASTNQTSMYLCASSLWDRGRPQPQHFGDGTRLSIL.

This clone has a single count. CDR3 region: CASNRGAGGKADTQYF. The CDR3 nucleotides read TGTGCCAGCAACCGGGGGGCGGGAGGCAAGGCAGATACGCAGTATTTT. The chain employs TRBV6-6 and TRBJ2-3, with 8 positions matching TRBD2. The germline V gene encodes CDR1 MNHNY and CDR2 SVGAGI (reference sequence). V shed 7 bases and J 4 bases; nucleotides not matched to a gene: 13. This CDR3 contains 16 residues.

This clone was recorded a few times. This chain links TRBV19 with TRBJ1-1; 10 positions match TRBD1. The CDR3 extends over 13 amino acids. The germline gives CDR1 LNHDA, CDR2 SQIVND (reference sequence). The ends lost 8 bases at V and 5 bases at J; junction bases unmatched: 5. The CDR3 DNA is TGTGCCAGTGGGACAGGGGAGGGGACTGAAGCTTTCTTT. This sequence encodes CASGTGEGTEAFF.

The J gene is TRBJ2-3, the V gene TRBV29-1, with D maybe TRBD2 (6 bases). Germline V CDR1 and CDR2: SQVTM, ANQGSEA. CDR3 length equals 10 residues. V gave up 6 bases and J gave up 5 bases, with 6 bases separating them. CDR3 sequence: CSVAGDTQYF. CDR3 coding DNA: TGCAGCGTAGCGGGAGATACGCAGTATTTT.